A selection of T cell receptor beta chains follows, all from one sample in a study of OX40 agonist ivuxolimab in advanced cancers. Profiling relied on immunoSEQ multiplex PCR, and the TCRdb table lists in-frame clones only, not all of them. The table has around 84,000 clones, more than 80% seen once. The specimen comprised CD4+ or CD8+ T cells sorted from blood, sampled in a trial of the OX40 agonist ivuxolimab. All receptors come from an adult with an advanced solid tumor such as melanoma, head and neck, liver or kidney cancer. Each CDR3 is given with its conserved first and last residue. D genes are given only for firm matches. A row's size may be missing; if present it is once, few, many or a size class.

>-|TRBJ2-3|TRBD2|TRBV6-1
CASSEFPSGVNTDTQYF
TGTGCCAGCAGTGAATTCCCTAGCGGGGTAAACACAGATACGCAGTATTTT
>-|TRBJ1-3|-|TRBV25-1
CAIGAGNTIYF
TGTGCCATTGGGGCTGGAAACACCATATATTTT
>once|TRBJ1-5|-|TRBV7-2
CASSLGPTRRANQPQHF
TGTGCCAGCAGCTTAGGTCCCACCCGGAGGGCCAATCAGCCCCAGCATTTT
>-|TRBJ2-7|TRBD2|TRBV6-1
CASSELPSGNSYEQYF
TGTGCCAGCAGTGAACTGCCTAGCGGGAACTCCTACGAGCAGTACTTC
>once|TRBJ2-7|TRBD2|TRBV6-5
CASTRIAGGPYEQYF
TGTGCCAGCACCAGGATAGCGGGAGGGCCCTACGAGCAGTACTTC
>few|TRBJ2-3|-|TRBV6-5
CASKERGTGADTQYF
TGTGCCAGCAAGGAGCGGGGGACAGGCGCAGATACGCAGTATTTT
>-|TRBJ2-7|-|TRBV6-1
CASSPGTTANYEQYF
TGTGCCAGCAGTCCCGGGACAACAGCCAACTACGAGCAGTACTTC
>-|TRBJ2-2|-|TRBV27
CASRTTVYQGRPTGELFF
TGTGCCAGCAGGACCACGGTATATCAGGGGCGGCCCACCGGGGAGCTGTTTTTT
>-|TRBJ2-5|TRBD1|TRBV7-9
CASSPAGQGRKTQYF
TGTGCCAGCAGCCCTGCGGGACAGGGAAGGAAGACCCAGTACTTC
>-|TRBJ1-4|-|TRBV10-3
CAISATGIEGKLFF
TGTGCCATCAGTGCAACCGGGATTGAGGGAAAACTGTTTTTT
>-|TRBJ2-5|-|TRBV28
CASSLIGRVQETQYF
TGTGCCAGCAGTTTAATCGGACGCGTCCAAGAGACCCAGTACTTC
>-|TRBJ2-2|-|TRBV30
CAWSVLIRGQNTGELFF
TGTGCCTGGAGTGTATTGATCAGGGGTCAGAACACCGGGGAGCTGTTTTTT
>once|TRBJ1-5|-|TRBV28
CASSPLNSYSNQPQHF
TGTGCCAGCAGCCCTCTCAACAGCTATAGCAATCAGCCCCAGCATTTT
>-|TRBJ2-5|-|TRBV7-9
CASSFRTVGQETQYF
TGTGCCAGCAGCTTTAGGACAGTGGGACAAGAGACCCAGTACTTC
>once|TRBJ2-3|-|TRBV28
CASSRDGPTDTQYF
TGTGCCAGCAGTCGCGACGGGCCCACAGATACGCAGTATTTT
>-|TRBJ2-5|TRBD2|TRBV5-4
CASSLWVSGEETQYF
TGTGCCAGCAGCTTGTGGGTTAGCGGGGAAGAGACCCAGTACTTC
>-|TRBJ1-2|-|TRBV4-3
CASSQDSPGAGGYTF
TGCGCCAGCAGCCAAGATAGTCCCGGGGCGGGTGGCTACACCTTC
>-|TRBJ2-1|-|TRBV2
CASSEEQATDNEQFF
TGTGCCAGCAGTGAAGAACAGGCGACTGACAATGAGCAGTTCTTC
>-|TRBJ1-1|TRBD1|TRBV5-1
CASSSGDRNTEAFF
TGCGCCAGCAGCTCTGGGGACAGGAACACTGAAGCTTTCTTT
>-|TRBJ1-6|-|TRBV11-1
CASSFDVNSPLHF
TGTGCCAGCAGCTTTGACGTCAATTCACCCCTCCACTTT
>few|TRBJ1-1|-|TRBV18
CASSLEGGGTEAFF
TGTGCCAGCTCACTGGAAGGGGGGGGCACTGAAGCTTTCTTT
>-|TRBJ2-1|-|TRBV7-3
CASGAGLGTYNEQFF
TGTGCCAGCGGGGCTGGGCTAGGCACCTACAATGAGCAGTTCTTC
>once|TRBJ2-1|-|TRBV9
CASSAHNEQFF
TGTGCCAGCAGCGCACACAATGAGCAGTTCTTC